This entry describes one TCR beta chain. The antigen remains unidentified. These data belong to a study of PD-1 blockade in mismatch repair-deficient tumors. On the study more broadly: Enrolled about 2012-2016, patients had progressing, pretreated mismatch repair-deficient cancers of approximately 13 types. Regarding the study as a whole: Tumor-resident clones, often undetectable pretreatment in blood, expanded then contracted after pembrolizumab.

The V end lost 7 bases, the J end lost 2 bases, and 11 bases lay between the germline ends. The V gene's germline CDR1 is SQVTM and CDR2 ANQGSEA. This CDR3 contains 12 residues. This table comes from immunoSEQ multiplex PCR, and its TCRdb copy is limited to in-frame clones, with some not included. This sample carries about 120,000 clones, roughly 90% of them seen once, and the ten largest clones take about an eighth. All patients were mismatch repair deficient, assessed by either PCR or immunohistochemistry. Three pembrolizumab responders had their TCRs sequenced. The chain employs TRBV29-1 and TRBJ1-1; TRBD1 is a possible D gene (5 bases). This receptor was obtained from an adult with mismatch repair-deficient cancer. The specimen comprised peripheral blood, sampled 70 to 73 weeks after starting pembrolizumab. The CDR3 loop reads CSAAGINTEAFF. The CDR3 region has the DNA TGCAGCGCAGCAGGGATTAACACTGAAGCTTTCTTT.